These 22 T cell receptor beta chains originate from one sample sequenced in a study of Ad26.COV2.S vaccination and SARS-CoV-2 variants. TCRdb's table, derived via immunoSEQ multiplex PCR, lists solely in-frame clones and lacks some. Found here are over 90,000 clones, around 82% of them singletons; the top ten hold approximately 15%. Source: peripheral blood, taken after recovery from COVID-19. The receptor source for this set is a human donor who had recovered from COVID-19.

A single count supports this clone. This sequence joins TRBV4-2 and TRBJ2-3; TRBD2 might be the D (5 bases). Trimming took off 3 bases at V and 4 bases at J, with 11 bases between the two ends. CDR1 LGHNA and CDR2 YNFKEQ come from the germline V gene. The CDR3 totals 14 residues. The CDR3: CASSHNQRADTQYF. The CDR3 DNA reads TGTGCCAGCAGCCATAACCAGAGGGCAGATACGCAGTATTTT.

This clone showed up just a few times. The rearrangement joins TRBV19 to TRBJ1-2; D may be TRBD1 (5 bases). Germline CDR1 reads LNHDA; CDR2 reads SQIVND (reference sequence). This CDR3 comprises 14 residues. The ends were cut back, 7 bases at V and 4 bases at J, with 16 bases in the middle. The CDR3 nucleotides read TGTGCCAGTACCCCCCGGGGCATGAGCTATGGCTACACCTTC. Its translation is CASTPRGMSYGYTF.

CDR3 DNA sequence: TGCGCCAGCAGCCTGGGGATGGATTTGTTAACTAATGAAAAACTGTTTTTT. Translation gives CASSLGMDLLTNEKLFF. This chain joins TRBV5-1 and TRBJ1-4; D remains unclear. Germline V CDR1 and CDR2: SGHRS, YFSETQ. V lost 4 bases and J lost 1, with 17 bases in between. The CDR3 extends over 17 amino acids. The full variable domain, rest sourced from reference TRBV5-1 and TRBJ1-4, is KAGVTQTPRYLIKTRGQQVTLSCSPISGHRSVSWYQQTPGQGLQFLFEYFSETQRNKGNFPGRFSGRQFSNSRSEMNVSTLELGDSALYLCASSLGMDLLTNEKLFFGSGTQLSVL.

This clone turned up a few times. The chain links TRBV27 to TRBJ1-1, with TRBD1 matching 7 bases. V was pared by 6 bases and J by 3 bases, with 7 bases of the junction left unmatched. The CDR3 sequence is 14 residues long. CDR1 and CDR2 from the germline V gene are MNHEY and SMNVEV (reference sequence). This chain's CDR3 is CASSHRGRDTEAFF. The CDR3 DNA is TGTGCCAGCAGCCACAGGGGTAGGGACACTGAAGCTTTCTTT.

CDR3 sequence: CASSEQLSNQPQHF. The DNA of the CDR3 is TGCGCCAGCAGTGAACAGTTGAGCAATCAGCCCCAGCATTTT. The chain uses TRBV10-2 and TRBJ1-5; no clear D gene. Trimming left V 3 bases short and J 1 base short, with 7 bases between. The CDR3 covers 14 residues. Looked up from germline, CDR1 is WSHSY and CDR2 is SAAADI.

The J gene is TRBJ1-2, the V gene TRBV19, with D perhaps matching TRBD1 (6 bases). The germline V and J ends were trimmed by 10 bases and 4 bases, with 13 bases remaining between them. The CDR3 consists of 12 residues. Germline V gene sequence: CDR1 LNHDA, CDR2 SQIVND (reference sequence). The CDR3 is CATGGQFYGYTF. The DNA for the CDR3 is TGTGCCACTGGAGGACAGTTCTATGGCTACACCTTC.

The V and J genes are TRBV28 and TRBJ1-1, with no clear D. The CDR3 has 13 residues. CDR1 and CDR2 from the germline V gene are MDHEN and SYDVKM. V shed 3 bases and J shed 5 bases, with 10 bases lying between them. In DNA, the CDR3 is TGTGCCAGCAGTTTTTACAGAAGAACTGAAGCTTTCTTT. Its protein is CASSFYRRTEAFF.

This clone has a handful of counts. The rearrangement links TRBV19 to TRBJ1-5; D is undetermined. The CDR3 contains 14 residues. Per germline, CDR1 LNHDA and CDR2 SQIVND (reference sequence). Trimming pared 9 bases from V and 3 bases from J, leaving 15 bases between. This CDR3 reads CASRVKAVNQPQHF. The CDR3 region has the DNA TGTGCCAGCCGGGTTAAGGCAGTCAATCAGCCCCAGCATTTT.

V is TRBV30 and J is TRBJ1-2; TRBD1 might be the D (5 bases). Trimming removed 8 bases from V and 10 bases from J, with 17 bases in between. CDR3 size: 11 residues. Germline lookup yields CDR1 GTSNPN and CDR2 SVGIG (reference sequence). CDR3 nucleotide sequence: TGTGCCCGCTCTGGCGGGGGAGACTACACCTTC. Amino acids: CARSGGGDYTF.

V usage is TRBV28 and J usage is TRBJ1-5; D unclear. Trimming took 5 bases from V and 7 from J, leaving 12 bases between them. The CDR3 is 13 amino acids. From germline, CDR1 is MDHEN and CDR2 SYDVKM. This CDR3 reads CASSRRFGQPQHF. CDR3 in DNA: TGTGCCAGCAGTCGACGGTTCGGACAGCCCCAGCATTTT.

This clone was found once. The chain carries TRBV2 and TRBJ2-6, with unresolved D. The CDR3 consists of 16 residues. Per germline, CDR1 SNHLY and CDR2 FYNNEI. V shed 3 bases and J shed 0 bases, with 9 bases lying between them. The CDR3, as DNA: TGTGCCAGCAGTGAGATGGCTGTCTCTGGGGCCAACGTCCTGACTTTC. Translating gives CASSEMAVSGANVLTF.

This clone was recorded once. The rearrangement uses TRBV10-3 and TRBJ2-1, with TRBD2 identical over 9 bases. CDR1 and CDR2 from the germline V gene are ENHRY and SYGVKD. The CDR3 spans 15 residues. V dropped 4 bases and J dropped 8; count of bases not matched to a gene: 9. The CDR3 nucleotides read TGTGCCATCAGTGGGGGGACTAGCCCCTTAGATGAGCAGTTCTTC. This gives the protein CAISGGTSPLDEQFF.

The chain has TRBV29-1 and TRBJ2-2; the D gene is possibly TRBD2 (6 bases). CDR3 length: 15 residues. Trimming took 6 bases from V and 2 from J, leaving 16 bases between them. CDR1 and CDR2 from the germline V gene are SQVTM and ANQGSEA. CDR3 sequence: CSVRRGGKNTGELFF. The CDR3 DNA reads TGCAGCGTCCGGCGGGGCGGAAAAAACACCGGGGAGCTGTTTTTT.

This sequence joins TRBV7-9 and TRBJ2-5; TRBD1 might be the D (6 bases). In germline, CDR1 is SEHNR, CDR2 FQNEAQ (reference sequence). There are 15 residues in the CDR3. V shed 0 bases and J shed 5 bases, with 13 bases lying between them. CDR3 region: CASSLAQGMGETQYF. CDR3 in DNA: TGTGCCAGCAGCTTAGCGCAGGGGATGGGGGAGACCCAGTACTTC.

This sequence joins TRBV27 and TRBJ2-7; 8 nucleotides agree with TRBD1. V was pared by 8 bases and J by 1 base, with 7 bases of the junction left unmatched. This CDR3 comprises 14 residues. Germline values: CDR1 MNHEY, CDR2 SMNVEV (reference sequence). The CDR3 reads CASHSGQGSYEQYF. CDR3 nucleotide sequence: TGTGCCAGCCATAGTGGACAGGGTTCCTACGAGCAGTACTTC.

This chain links TRBV7-9 with TRBJ2-7; TRBD1 matches 7 bases. CDR1 SEHNR and CDR2 FQNEAQ come from the germline V gene (reference sequence). CDR3 length: 16 amino acids. V shed 5 bases, J shed 1 base, and the junction held 11 bases outside the gene matches. CDR3 in amino acids: CASSPTGTKYSYEQYF. CDR3 nucleotides: TGTGCCAGCAGCCCGACAGGGACGAAATATTCCTACGAGCAGTACTTC.

This chain uses TRBV4-1 with TRBJ2-7; possible D gene TRBD1, 6 bases. The germline gives CDR1 MGHRA, CDR2 YSYEKL. The V gene lost 6 bases and the J gene lost 5 bases, with 17 bases spanning the gap. The CDR3 totals 14 residues. In nucleotides, the CDR3 is TGCGCCAGCAGTCCGGCTCAGGGGCAGGACGAGCAGTACTTC. This codes for CASSPAQGQDEQYF.

V usage is TRBV2 and J usage is TRBJ2-3; D possibly corresponds to TRBD1 (6 bases). Per germline, CDR1 SNHLY and CDR2 FYNNEI. Trimming removed 7 bases from V and 5 bases from J, with 7 bases in between. The CDR3 loop spans 11 amino acids. The CDR3 reads CASTQGDTQYF. The CDR3, as DNA: TGTGCCAGCACACAGGGAGATACGCAGTATTTT.

A few counts support this clone. The chain recombines TRBV7-9 with TRBJ2-3; D possibly corresponds to TRBD1 (5 bases). CDR1 is SEHNR, CDR2 FQNEAQ, per germline (reference sequence). V dropped 5 bases and J dropped 3 bases, with 12 bases sitting between them. The CDR3 has 14 amino acids. Written as DNA, the CDR3 is TGTGCCAGCAGCCCGACAGCACCTACAGATACGCAGTATTTT. This encodes CASSPTAPTDTQYF. Using reference TRBV7-9 and TRBJ2-3 for the parts outside the CDR3, the full variable domain is DTGVSQNPRHKITKRGQNVTFRCDPISEHNRLYWYRQTLGQGPEFLTYFQNEAQLEKSRLLSDRFSAERPKGSFSTLEIQRTEQGDSAMYLCASSPTAPTDTQYFGPGTRLTVL.

This clone was seen a handful of times. The V gene is TRBV29-1, the J gene TRBJ2-5; D may be TRBD1 (5 bases). V was trimmed by 4 bases and J by 2 bases, leaving 11 bases between them. Germline V gives CDR1 SQVTM, CDR2 ANQGSEA. This CDR3 region has 13 residues. In DNA form, the CDR3 reads TGCAGCGTTGTTTCAGGGTTTCAAGAGACCCAGTACTTC. Amino acid sequence: CSVVSGFQETQYF.

This clone appeared a single time. The chain uses TRBV7-7 and TRBJ2-4; 7 nucleotides agree with TRBD1. Germline CDR1 is SSHAT and CDR2 is FNYEAQ (reference sequence). The V gene end was trimmed by 4 bases and the J gene end by 9 bases; junction bases not matched to a gene: 6. The CDR3 length is 13 residues. Here the CDR3 reads CASSSDRESIQYF. In DNA form, the CDR3 reads TGTGCCAGCAGCTCTGACAGGGAAAGCATTCAGTACTTC.

V and J are TRBV11-2 and TRBJ1-5, with 7 bases fitting TRBD1. The CDR3 totals 15 residues. V lost 3 bases, J lost 2 bases, and 4 bases stayed unmatched. CDR1 SGHAT and CDR2 FQNNGV come from the germline V gene. CDR3 nucleotide sequence: TGTGCCAGCAGCTTTGGACAGGCTGGCAATCAGCCCCAGCATTTT. The encoded protein is CASSFGQAGNQPQHF.